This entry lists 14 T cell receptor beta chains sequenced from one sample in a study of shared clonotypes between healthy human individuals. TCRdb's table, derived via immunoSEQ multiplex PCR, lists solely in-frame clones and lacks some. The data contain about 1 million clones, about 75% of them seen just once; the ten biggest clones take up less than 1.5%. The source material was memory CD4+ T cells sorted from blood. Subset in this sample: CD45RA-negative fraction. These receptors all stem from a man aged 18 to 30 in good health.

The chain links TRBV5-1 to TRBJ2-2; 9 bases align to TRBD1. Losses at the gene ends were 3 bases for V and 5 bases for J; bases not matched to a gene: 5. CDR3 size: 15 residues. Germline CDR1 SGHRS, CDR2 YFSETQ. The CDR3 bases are TGCGCCAGCAGCTCGACAGGGGGATCGACCGGGGAGCTGTTTTTT. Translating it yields CASSSTGGSTGELFF.

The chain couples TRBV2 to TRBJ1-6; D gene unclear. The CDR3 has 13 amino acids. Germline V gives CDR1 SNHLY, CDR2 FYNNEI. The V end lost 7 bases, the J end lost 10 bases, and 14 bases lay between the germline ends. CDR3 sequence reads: CASTGHPGSPLHF. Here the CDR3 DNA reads TGTGCCAGCACCGGGCATCCGGGGTCACCCCTCCACTTT.

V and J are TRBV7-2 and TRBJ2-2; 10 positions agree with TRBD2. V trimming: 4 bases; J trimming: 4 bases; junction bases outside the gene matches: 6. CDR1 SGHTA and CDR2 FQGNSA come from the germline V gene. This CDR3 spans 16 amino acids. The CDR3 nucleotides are TGTGCCAGCAGCTCCCAAGCGGGAGGGGTCACCGGGGAGCTGTTTTTT. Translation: CASSSQAGGVTGELFF.

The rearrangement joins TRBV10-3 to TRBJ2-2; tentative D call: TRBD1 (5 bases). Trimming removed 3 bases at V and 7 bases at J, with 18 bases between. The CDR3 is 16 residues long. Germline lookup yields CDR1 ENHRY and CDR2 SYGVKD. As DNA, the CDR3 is TGTGCCATCAGTGATCGAGGACATCGTGAGGACGGGGAGCTGTTTTTT. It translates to CAISDRGHREDGELFF.

DNA for the CDR3: TGTGCCATCAGCCGGGACAGGGGAAGTGGCTACACCTTC. This sequence encodes CAISRDRGSGYTF. The chain carries TRBV10-3 and TRBJ1-2; 10 bases line up with TRBD1. J lost 7 bases, V lost 6 bases, and 5 bases had no gene match. This CDR3 has 13 residues. The germline V gene has CDR1 ENHRY and CDR2 SYGVKD.

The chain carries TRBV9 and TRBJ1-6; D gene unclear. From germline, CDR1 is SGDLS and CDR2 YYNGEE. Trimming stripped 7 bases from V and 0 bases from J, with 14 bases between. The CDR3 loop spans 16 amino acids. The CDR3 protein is CASSTGFSSYNSPLHF. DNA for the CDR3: TGTGCCAGCTCTACCGGGTTTAGCTCCTATAATTCACCCCTCCACTTT.

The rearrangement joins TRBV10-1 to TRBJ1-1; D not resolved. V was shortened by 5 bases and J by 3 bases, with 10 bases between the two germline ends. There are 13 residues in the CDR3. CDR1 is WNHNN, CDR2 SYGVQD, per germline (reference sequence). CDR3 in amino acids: CASSFSRDTEAFF. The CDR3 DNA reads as TGCGCCAGCAGTTTTTCGAGAGACACTGAAGCTTTCTTT.

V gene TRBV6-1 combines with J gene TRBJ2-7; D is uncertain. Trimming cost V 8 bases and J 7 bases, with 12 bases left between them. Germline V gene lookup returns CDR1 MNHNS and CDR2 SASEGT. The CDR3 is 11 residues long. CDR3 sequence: CASATLGEQYF. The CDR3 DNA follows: TGTGCCAGCGCAACTCTGGGGGAGCAGTACTTC.

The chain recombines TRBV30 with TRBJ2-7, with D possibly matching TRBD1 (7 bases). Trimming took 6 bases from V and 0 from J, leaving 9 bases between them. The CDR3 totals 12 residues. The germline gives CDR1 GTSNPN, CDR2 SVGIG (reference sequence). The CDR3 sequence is CACRGDSYEQYF. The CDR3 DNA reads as TGTGCCTGCAGGGGGGACTCCTACGAGCAGTACTTC.

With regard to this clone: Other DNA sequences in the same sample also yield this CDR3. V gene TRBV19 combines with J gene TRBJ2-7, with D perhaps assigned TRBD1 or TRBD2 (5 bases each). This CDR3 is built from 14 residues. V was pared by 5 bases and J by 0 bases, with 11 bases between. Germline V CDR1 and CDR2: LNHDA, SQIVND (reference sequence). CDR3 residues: CASSARDGSYEQYF. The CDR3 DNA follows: TGTGCCAGTAGTGCAAGGGACGGCTCCTACGAGCAGTACTTC.

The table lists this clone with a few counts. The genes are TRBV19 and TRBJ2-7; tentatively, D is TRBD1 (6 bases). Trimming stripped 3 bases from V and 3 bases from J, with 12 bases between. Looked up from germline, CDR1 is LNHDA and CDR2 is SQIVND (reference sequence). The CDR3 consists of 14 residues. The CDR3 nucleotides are TGTGCCAGTAGTATTCAGGGGAACGTCTACGAGCAGTACTTC. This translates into CASSIQGNVYEQYF.

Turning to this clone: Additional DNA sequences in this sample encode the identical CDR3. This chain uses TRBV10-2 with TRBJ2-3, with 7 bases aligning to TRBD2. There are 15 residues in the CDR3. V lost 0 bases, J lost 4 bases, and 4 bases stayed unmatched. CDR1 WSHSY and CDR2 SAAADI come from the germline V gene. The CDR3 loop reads CASSESGGSADTQYF. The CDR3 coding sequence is TGCGCCAGCAGTGAGTCGGGGGGGAGCGCAGATACGCAGTATTTT.

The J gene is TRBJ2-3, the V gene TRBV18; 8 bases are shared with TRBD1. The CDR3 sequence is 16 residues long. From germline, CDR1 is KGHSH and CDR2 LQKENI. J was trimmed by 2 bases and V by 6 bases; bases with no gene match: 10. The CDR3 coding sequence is TGTGCCAGCTCGGTGAAGGGACAGGACAACACAGATACGCAGTATTTT. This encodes CASSVKGQDNTDTQYF.

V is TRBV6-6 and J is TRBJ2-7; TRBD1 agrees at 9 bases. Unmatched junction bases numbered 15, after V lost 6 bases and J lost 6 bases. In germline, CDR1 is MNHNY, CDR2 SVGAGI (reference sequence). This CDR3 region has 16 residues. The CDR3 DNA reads TGTGCCAGCAGGGACCGCCACCTGGACAGGGGTTCCGAGCAGTACTTC. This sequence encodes CASRDRHLDRGSEQYF.